These 6 T cell receptor beta chains were all obtained from the same sample, sequenced in a study of technical replicates of blood from a handful of donors. Repertoires were generated with immunoSEQ multiplex PCR, while TCRdb's copy carries only in-frame clones and drops some. The profile shows about 80,000 clones, 96% of them singletons. Sequencing was done on a sample of T cells isolated from PBMCs. Receptors originate from a human donor in good health.

V is TRBV27 and J is TRBJ1-2, with a tentative D call TRBD1 (5 bases). Trimming removed 2 bases from V and 4 bases from J, with 8 bases in between. The CDR3 consists of 13 residues. Germline V gene lookup returns CDR1 MNHEY and CDR2 SMNVEV (reference sequence). Here the CDR3 DNA reads TGTGCCAGCAGTTTAGTCCAGGGCTATGGCTACACCTTC. Translating it yields CASSLVQGYGYTF.

The chain has TRBV5-6 and TRBJ1-5; 7 bases fit TRBD1. CDR3 length: 14 amino acids. Germline trimming cut 4 bases from V and 4 bases from J; bases unmatched to any gene: 5. Germline lookup yields CDR1 SGHDT and CDR2 YYEEEE. The CDR3 DNA reads as TGTGCCAGCAGCCGGAACAGGGGTAATCAGCCCCAGCATTTT. It translates to CASSRNRGNQPQHF.

The chain recombines TRBV5-4 with TRBJ2-1; D possibly corresponds to TRBD1 (6 bases). There are 15 residues in the CDR3. Trimming removed 5 bases at V and 4 bases at J, with 16 bases between. Per germline, CDR1 SGHNT and CDR2 YYREEE (reference sequence). The CDR3, as DNA: TGTGCCAGCAGTTCGTCCGGGACAAGTTACAATGAGCAGTTCTTC. Its translation is CASSSSGTSYNEQFF.

J is TRBJ2-7 and V is TRBV28; D call uncertain. The CDR3 extends over 10 amino acids. Germline CDR1 MDHEN, CDR2 SYDVKM. Trimming stripped 9 bases from V and 6 bases from J, with 9 bases between. The CDR3 loop is CASSRGEQYF. In DNA form, the CDR3 reads TGTGCCAGTTCCCGAGGCGAGCAGTACTTC.

The rearrangement links TRBV9 to TRBJ2-4, with D tentatively TRBD2 (5 bases). Trimming cost V 0 bases and J 6 bases, with 10 bases left between them. The CDR3 runs 14 residues. Germline CDR1 and CDR2: SGDLS and YYNGEE. CDR3 DNA: TGTGCCAGCAGCGTAGCGTCTCGGGGAAACATTCAGTACTTC. Translating gives CASSVASRGNIQYF. The whole variable domain, filled in from reference TRBV9 and TRBJ2-4, reads DSGVTQTPKHLITATGQRVTLRCSPRSGDLSVYWYQQSLDQGLQFLIQYYNGEERAKGNILERFSAQQFPDLHSELNLSSLELGDSALYFCASSVASRGNIQYFGAGTRLSVL.

The chain recombines TRBV2 with TRBJ2-1, with TRBD1 as a possible D gene (5 bases). The germline CDR1 and CDR2 sequences are SNHLY and FYNNEI. V gave up 5 bases and J gave up 8 bases, with 16 bases separating them. This CDR3 is 14 amino acids long. CDR3: CASSPWPGSDEQFF. The CDR3 DNA follows: TGTGCCAGCAGTCCGTGGCCAGGGTCGGATGAGCAGTTCTTC.